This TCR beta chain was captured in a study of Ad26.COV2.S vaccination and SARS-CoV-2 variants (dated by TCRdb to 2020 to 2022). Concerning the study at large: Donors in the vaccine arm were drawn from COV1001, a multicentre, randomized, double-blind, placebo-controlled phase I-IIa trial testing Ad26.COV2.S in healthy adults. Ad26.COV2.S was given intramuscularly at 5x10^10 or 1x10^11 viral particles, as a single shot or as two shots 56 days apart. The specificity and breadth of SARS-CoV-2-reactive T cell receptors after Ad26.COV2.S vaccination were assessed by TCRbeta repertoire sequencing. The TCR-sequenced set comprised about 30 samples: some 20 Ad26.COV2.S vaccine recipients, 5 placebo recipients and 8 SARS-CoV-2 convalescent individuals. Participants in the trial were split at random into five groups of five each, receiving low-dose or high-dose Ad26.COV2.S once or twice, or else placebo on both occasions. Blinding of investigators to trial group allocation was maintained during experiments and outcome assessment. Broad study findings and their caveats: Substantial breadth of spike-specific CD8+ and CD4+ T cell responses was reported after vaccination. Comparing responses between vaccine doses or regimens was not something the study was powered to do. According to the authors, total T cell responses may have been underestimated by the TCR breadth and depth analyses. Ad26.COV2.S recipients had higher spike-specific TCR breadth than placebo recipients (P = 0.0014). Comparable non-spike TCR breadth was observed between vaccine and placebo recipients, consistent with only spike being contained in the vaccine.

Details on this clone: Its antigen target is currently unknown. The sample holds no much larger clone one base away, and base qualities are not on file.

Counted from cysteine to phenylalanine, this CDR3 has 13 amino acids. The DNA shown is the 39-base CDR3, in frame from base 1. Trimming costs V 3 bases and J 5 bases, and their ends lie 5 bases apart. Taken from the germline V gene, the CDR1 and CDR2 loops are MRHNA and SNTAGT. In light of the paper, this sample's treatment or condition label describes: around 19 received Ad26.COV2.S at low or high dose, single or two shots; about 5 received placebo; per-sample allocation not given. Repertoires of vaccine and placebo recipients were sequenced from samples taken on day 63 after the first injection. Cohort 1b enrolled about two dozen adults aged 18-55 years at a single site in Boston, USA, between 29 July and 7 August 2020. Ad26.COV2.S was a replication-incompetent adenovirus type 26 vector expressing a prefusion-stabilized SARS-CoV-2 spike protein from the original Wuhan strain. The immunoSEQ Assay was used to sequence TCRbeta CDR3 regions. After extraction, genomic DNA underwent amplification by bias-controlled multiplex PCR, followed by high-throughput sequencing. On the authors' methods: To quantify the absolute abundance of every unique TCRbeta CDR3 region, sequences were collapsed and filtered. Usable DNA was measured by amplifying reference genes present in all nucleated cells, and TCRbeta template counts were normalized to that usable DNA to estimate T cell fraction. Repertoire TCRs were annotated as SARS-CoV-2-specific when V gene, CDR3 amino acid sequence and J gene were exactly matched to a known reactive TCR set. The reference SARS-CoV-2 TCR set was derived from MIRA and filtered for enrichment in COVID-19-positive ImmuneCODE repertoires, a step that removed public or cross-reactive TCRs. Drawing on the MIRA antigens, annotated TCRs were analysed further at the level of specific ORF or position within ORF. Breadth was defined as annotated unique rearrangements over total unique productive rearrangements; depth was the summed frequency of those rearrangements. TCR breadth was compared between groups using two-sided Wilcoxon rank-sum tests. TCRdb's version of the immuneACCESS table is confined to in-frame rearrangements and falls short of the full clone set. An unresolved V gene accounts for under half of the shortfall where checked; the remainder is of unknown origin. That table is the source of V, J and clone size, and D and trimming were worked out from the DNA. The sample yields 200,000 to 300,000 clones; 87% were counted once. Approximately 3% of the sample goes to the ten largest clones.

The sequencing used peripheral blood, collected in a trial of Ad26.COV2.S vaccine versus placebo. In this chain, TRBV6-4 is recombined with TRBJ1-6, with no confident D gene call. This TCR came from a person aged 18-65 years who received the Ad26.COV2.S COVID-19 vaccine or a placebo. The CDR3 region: CASSEGDNSPLHF. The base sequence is TGTGCCAGCAGTGAAGGTGATAATTCACCCCTCCACTTT.